This entry describes one T cell receptor (beta chain). The repertoire was sequenced with immunoSEQ multiplex PCR; TCRdb's copy has only in-frame clones and lacks some. The sample consists of 370,000 or so clones, over 65% of them appearing once. Trimming at V came to 3 bases and at J to 4 bases, leaving 4 bases not matched to a gene. Germline V gene sequence: CDR1 LNHDA, CDR2 SQIVND (reference sequence). The CDR3 loop spans 16 amino acids. The data are from a study of blood T cell repertoires in COVID-19. Overall study: PBMCs, B-cell-depleted T cells, or T cells provided the cDNA or gDNA that made up the material.

V usage is TRBV19 and J usage is TRBJ2-1, with 12 bases aligning to TRBD2. Sequenced sample: peripheral blood. The source of this sequence is a human donor with acute or convalescent COVID-19. The donor label of this sample is uncertain. The CDR3 region is CASSMLAGGSYNEQFF. The CDR3 region has the DNA TGTGCCAGTAGTATGCTAGCGGGAGGGTCATACAATGAGCAGTTCTTC.